The clone carrying this TCR beta chain was observed a handful of times. These data are taken from a study of blood T cell repertoires in COVID-19. For the study at large: Acute and convalescent COVID-19 samples came from the United States, Italy and Spain. Nucleic acid was either cDNA or gDNA, and it came from T cells, B-cell-depleted T cells, or PBMCs.

In the original processing: Estimation of nucleated cell counts relied on the amplification of reference gene primers. Data came from immunoSEQ multiplex PCR; TCRdb stores just in-frame clones and leaves some out. Clone size and the V and J calls come from that table; the DNA yielded D and trimming. The sample includes some 110,000 clones, roughly four fifths of them seen just once. V shed 4 bases and J 5 bases; nucleotides not matched to a gene: 7. Germline assignment: CDR1 SQVTM and CDR2 ANQGSEA. The CDR3 length is 13 residues. This clonotype was obtained from an elderly woman with acute or convalescent COVID-19. The sample taken for sequencing was peripheral blood. V is TRBV29-1 and J is TRBJ2-7, with 8 bases fitting TRBD1. CDR3 sequence: CSVGQGNAHEQYF. In DNA form, the CDR3 reads TGCAGCGTTGGACAGGGGAACGCGCACGAGCAGTACTTC.